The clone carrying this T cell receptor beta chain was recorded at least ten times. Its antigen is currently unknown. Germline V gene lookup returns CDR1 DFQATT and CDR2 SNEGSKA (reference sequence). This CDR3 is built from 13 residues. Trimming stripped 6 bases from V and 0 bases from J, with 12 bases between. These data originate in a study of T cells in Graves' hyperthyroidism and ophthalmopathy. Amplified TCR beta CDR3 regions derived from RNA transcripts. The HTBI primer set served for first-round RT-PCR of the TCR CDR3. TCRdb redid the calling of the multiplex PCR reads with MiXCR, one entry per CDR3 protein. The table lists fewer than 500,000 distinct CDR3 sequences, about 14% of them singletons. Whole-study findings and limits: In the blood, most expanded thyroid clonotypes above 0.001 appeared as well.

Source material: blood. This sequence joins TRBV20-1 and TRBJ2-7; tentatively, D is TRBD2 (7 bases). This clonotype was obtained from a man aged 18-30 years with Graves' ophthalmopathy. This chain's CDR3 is CSALAGASYEQYF. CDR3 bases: TGCAGTGCCTTGGCGGGGGCCTCCTACGAGCAGTACTTC.